The next 23 T cell receptor beta chains were all read from a single sample in a study of blood T cell repertoires in COVID-19. The method was immunoSEQ multiplex PCR; TCRdb's version includes in-frame clones alone and lacks a portion of them. The sample lists hundreds of thousands of clones, 80% occurring once. Material: PBMCs or T cells enriched from blood (not recorded which). These TCRs come from a man aged 25 to 40 with acute COVID-19.

Details on this clone: The junction shows a germline mismatch at one end, possibly a read error. This rearrangement joins TRBV12-3 or TRBV12-4 to TRBJ2-7; 7 nucleotides match TRBD1. This CDR3 is built from 13 residues. The CDR3 DNA reads as TGTGCCAGCAGCCTTACTATGGGACAGTCTACGGACTTC. Amino acid sequence: CASSLTMGQSTDF.

This clone showed up just once. The chain couples TRBV12-3 or TRBV12-4 to TRBJ2-1, with a possible D match to TRBD1 (5 bases). With 5 bases removed from V and 13 bases from J, the gap between germline ends came to 12 bases. The CDR3 length is 11 residues. This CDR3 reads CASSQPGRQFF. CDR3 bases: TGTGCCAGCAGTCAGCCAGGGCGTCAGTTCTTC.

The rearrangement uses TRBV18 and TRBJ2-1; 8 bases match TRBD2. V gave up 2 bases and J gave up 3 bases; unmatched junction bases: 3. The germline gives CDR1 KGHSH, CDR2 LQKENI. This CDR3 region has 15 residues. The CDR3 region has the DNA TGTGCCAGCTCACCAGTTAGCGGGGTCTACAATGAGCAGTTCTTC. Translation: CASSPVSGVYNEQFF.

The chain couples TRBV28 to TRBJ2-5; TRBD1 matches 11 bases. Germline lookup yields CDR1 MDHEN and CDR2 SYDVKM. The CDR3 has 15 amino acids. J was trimmed by 5 bases and V by 5 bases; bases with no gene match: 7. CDR3 amino acids: CASSPGQGVGETQYF. The CDR3 nucleotides are TGTGCCAGCAGTCCGGGACAGGGGGTTGGGGAGACCCAGTACTTC.

This CDR3 reads CSVSPGQGAGQPQHF. The CDR3 region has the DNA TGCAGCGTATCTCCCGGACAGGGGGCAGGACAGCCCCAGCATTTT. The chain uses TRBV29-1 and TRBJ1-5, with 11 positions matching TRBD1. Per the germline V gene, CDR1 is SQVTM and CDR2 is ANQGSEA. V shed 6 bases, J shed 7 bases, and the junction held 11 bases outside the gene matches. This CDR3 spans 15 amino acids.

This clone came up once. This chain joins TRBV19 and TRBJ2-7, with 8 bases that match TRBD2. The germline CDR1 and CDR2 sequences are LNHDA and SQIVND (reference sequence). V lost 3 bases to trimming and J lost 6 bases; unmatched junction nucleotides: 4. The CDR3 has 13 residues. The CDR3 region is CASSIQRGLEQYF. CDR3 nucleotide sequence: TGTGCCAGTAGTATTCAGCGGGGGCTCGAGCAGTACTTC.

V is TRBV7-2 and J is TRBJ1-1; 8 bases are a match to TRBD1. The V gene end was trimmed by 5 bases and the J gene end by 7 bases; junction bases not matched to a gene: 9. The CDR3 runs to 14 residues. Germline-derived CDR1 and CDR2 are SGHTA and FQGNSA. The CDR3 loop reads CASSLRTGWVEAFF. DNA for the CDR3: TGTGCCAGCAGCCTTCGGACAGGGTGGGTTGAAGCTTTCTTT.

The V call is TRBV5-6, the J call TRBJ1-6, with 7 bases fitting TRBD1. The V and J ends lost 4 bases and 6 bases, in that order; junction bases with no gene match: 4. The germline gives CDR1 SGHDT, CDR2 YYEEEE. The CDR3 is 14 amino acids. The CDR3 sequence: CASSPGDSNSPLHF. DNA of the CDR3: TGTGCCAGCAGCCCAGGGGACAGTAATTCACCCCTCCACTTT.

The rearrangement uses TRBV3-1 (or the pseudogene TRBV3-2) and TRBJ2-2; 7 bases line up with TRBD2. Per the germline V gene, CDR1 is LGHDT and CDR2 is YNNKEL (reference sequence). Losses at the gene ends were 1 base for V and 6 bases for J; bases not matched to a gene: 11. This CDR3 contains 17 residues. CDR3 coding DNA: TGTGCCAGCAGCCAAGGGTCAGGACTAGTTGCAGCCGGGGAGCTGTTTTTT. Amino acids: CASSQGSGLVAAGELFF.

The V and J genes are TRBV18 and TRBJ1-1, with D perhaps matching TRBD1 (6 bases). Germline CDR1 reads KGHSH; CDR2 reads LQKENI. The CDR3 runs 13 residues. V was trimmed by 0 bases and J by 12 bases, leaving 14 bases between them. The CDR3 region has the DNA TGTGCCAGCTCACCACCGGTCAGGGGAGGGTCTTTCTTT. This codes for CASSPPVRGGSFF.

This chain connects TRBV6-1 to TRBJ2-2; no definite D call. Deletions cut 3 bases from V and 6 bases from J, with 8 bases between. This CDR3 spans 13 amino acids. Looked up from germline, CDR1 is MNHNS and CDR2 is SASEGT. CDR3 sequence (DNA): TGTGCCAGCAGTGAGCAGATGGCCGGGGAGCTGTTTTTT. Encoded protein: CASSEQMAGELFF.

The chain is built from TRBV2 and TRBJ2-7; 11 nucleotides match TRBD1. The trim removed 5 bases at V and 4 bases at J, leaving 13 bases unmatched. CDR3 length: 17 residues. Germline-derived CDR1 and CDR2 are SNHLY and FYNNEI. DNA of the CDR3: TGTGCCAGCAGTTTGAATTACCGCGGGACAGGGGGATACGAGCAGTACTTC. Its protein is CASSLNYRGTGGYEQYF.

The chain is built from TRBV18 and TRBJ2-5; TRBD1 matches at 7 bases. The CDR3 covers 15 residues. J lost 5 bases, V lost 3 bases, and 9 bases had no gene match. Germline assignment: CDR1 KGHSH and CDR2 LQKENI. CDR3 residues: CASSPFRQGGETQYF. In DNA form, the CDR3 reads TGTGCCAGCTCACCCTTCCGACAGGGTGGCGAGACCCAGTACTTC.

This chain connects TRBV11-2 to TRBJ1-5; 8 nucleotides align to TRBD1. The CDR3 spans 14 residues. Germline V gives CDR1 SGHAT, CDR2 FQNNGV. J gave up 2 bases and V 5 bases, and 2 bases lay outside the gene matches. CDR3 DNA sequence: TGTGCCAGCAGCCAGGACAGGGGCAATCAGCCCCAGCATTTT. Translating gives CASSQDRGNQPQHF.

This clone was seen once. The chain carries TRBV4-1 and TRBJ2-7; 9 bases fit TRBD1. The CDR3 sequence is 16 residues long. CDR1 and CDR2 (germline): MGHRA, YSYEKL. V lost 0 bases, J lost 5 bases, and 8 bases stayed unmatched. CDR3 in amino acids: CASSQDRTGGINEQYF. The DNA of the CDR3 is TGCGCCAGCAGCCAAGATAGAACAGGGGGCATCAACGAGCAGTACTTC.

Written as DNA, the CDR3 is TGTGCCAGCAGCCAACGCGTAGCGGGGGTGAGGACCGGGGAGCTGTTTTTT. Its translation: CASSQRVAGVRTGELFF. This chain links TRBV4-2 with TRBJ2-2; 9 bases fit TRBD2. Germline CDR1 LGHNA, CDR2 YNFKEQ. The ends lost 2 bases at V and 5 bases at J; junction bases unmatched: 9. The CDR3 contains 17 residues.

This chain links TRBV25-1 with TRBJ1-2; tentative D call: TRBD1 (5 bases). Germline CDR1 reads MGHDK; CDR2 reads SYGVNS. Deletions cut 3 bases from V and 5 bases from J, with 10 bases between. The CDR3 runs 13 residues. CDR3 loop: CASSEGRAYGYTF. The CDR3 DNA reads as TGTGCCAGCAGTGAGGGCAGGGCGTATGGCTACACCTTC.

The rearrangement joins TRBV28 to TRBJ1-5; D is perhaps TRBD1 (5 bases). The CDR3 runs 11 residues. Trimming removed 7 bases at V and 6 bases at J, with 7 bases between. CDR1 and CDR2 from the germline V gene are MDHEN and SYDVKM. Here the CDR3 reads CASKGIQPQHF. The CDR3 nucleotides read TGTGCCAGCAAGGGGATTCAGCCCCAGCATTTT.

This chain links TRBV9 with TRBJ1-2, with D possibly being TRBD1 (5 bases). CDR1 SGDLS and CDR2 YYNGEE come from the germline V gene. V shed 6 bases and J shed 7 bases, with 22 bases lying between them. The CDR3 sequence is 15 residues long. The CDR3 DNA reads as TGTGCCAGCAAAGACCGGGCAGGGATGGATGGTGGCTACACCTTC. It translates to CASKDRAGMDGGYTF.

J is TRBJ2-1 and V is TRBV9; 8 bases align to TRBD2. CDR1 is SGDLS, CDR2 YYNGEE, per germline. The CDR3 extends over 14 amino acids. V trimming: 4 bases; J trimming: 9 bases; junction bases outside the gene matches: 9. DNA of the CDR3: TGTGCCAGCAGCCCGGGGGGGCCTGTGGTTGAGCAGTTCTTC. Its translation: CASSPGGPVVEQFF.

This chain uses TRBV5-6 with TRBJ1-4; TRBD1 is a possible D gene (5 bases). V gave up 2 bases and J gave up 7 bases, with 6 bases separating them. This CDR3 region has 12 residues. The germline gives CDR1 SGHDT, CDR2 YYEEEE. The CDR3 here is CASSLDSEKLFF. In nucleotides, the CDR3 is TGTGCCAGCAGCTTAGACAGTGAAAAACTGTTTTTT.

The gene calls are TRBV13 and TRBJ1-3, with TRBD1 identical over 7 bases. V shed 4 bases, J shed 7 bases, and the junction held 4 bases outside the gene matches. The CDR3 spans 13 residues. The germline V gene encodes CDR1 PRHDT and CDR2 FYEKMQ (reference sequence). The CDR3 coding sequence is TGTGCCAGCAGCTGGGACAGTGGGAACACCATATATTTT. This sequence encodes CASSWDSGNTIYF.

This chain links TRBV27 with TRBJ1-2; 11 bases are a match to TRBD1. Germline CDR1 and CDR2: MNHEY and SMNVEV (reference sequence). The V segment lost 8 bases and the J segment 2 bases; nucleotides outside the gene matches: 4. The CDR3 length is 14 residues. The CDR3 region has the DNA TGTGCCAGCGTGGGGACAGGGGGGAACTATGGCTACACCTTC. This encodes CASVGTGGNYGYTF.